The 27 T cell receptor beta chains given below trace back to one sample, sequenced in a study of blood T cell repertoires in COVID-19 (dated by TCRdb to 2018 to 2021). Libraries were constructed by the immunoSEQ multiplex PCR assay. This is the immuneACCESS table as TCRdb keeps it, with only in-frame sequences that have V and J called. A part of the clones is gone; compared with another copy, unresolved V genes explain less than half, and the rest is unexplained. This sample holds hundreds of thousands of clones; around nine tenths were observed only once. Approximately 9.3% of the sample rests with the top ten. Material: PBMCs or T cells enriched from blood (not recorded which). The source is a woman aged 45 to 65 who had recovered from COVID-19.

This chain links TRBV7-6 with TRBJ1-5; D call uncertain. With 5 bases removed from V and 2 bases from J, the gap between germline ends came to 16 bases. CDR3 length: 16 amino acids. CDR1 is SGHVS and CDR2 is FNYEAQ in the germline V gene. CDR3 amino acids: CASSPLLTGGNQPQHF. CDR3 sequence (DNA): TGTGCCAGCAGCCCCCTCTTGACCGGGGGCAATCAGCCCCAGCATTTT.

The V call is TRBV6-5, the J call TRBJ1-5; 10 positions agree with TRBD1. Unmatched junction bases numbered 3, after V lost 6 bases and J lost 7 bases. Per germline, CDR1 MNHEY and CDR2 SVGAGI. This CDR3 has 13 amino acids. The CDR3 loop reads CASRGTGVQPQHF. The CDR3 DNA sequence: TGTGCCAGCAGGGGGACAGGGGTCCAGCCCCAGCATTTT.

The rearrangement joins TRBV5-1 to TRBJ1-4, with a possible D match to TRBD1 (5 bases). The V gene's germline CDR1 is SGHRS and CDR2 YFSETQ. CDR3 size: 16 residues. V gave up 4 bases and J gave up 3 bases, with 16 bases separating them. In nucleotides, the CDR3 is TGCGCCAGCAGCCGAATCCAGTCAGGGCCTAATGAAAAACTGTTTTTT. Its translation is CASSRIQSGPNEKLFF.

V is TRBV29-1 and J is TRBJ1-1; 8 bases are a match to TRBD1. This CDR3 is 14 amino acids long. After removal of 4 bases from V and 7 bases from J, the junction contained 11 bases not matched to a gene. Germline assignment: CDR1 SQVTM and CDR2 ANQGSEA. Here the CDR3 DNA reads TGCAGCGTTGGTCCGCGGCAGGGGGCATATGAAGCTTTCTTT. It yields the protein CSVGPRQGAYEAFF.

The chain has TRBV19 and TRBJ1-2, with 7 bases that match TRBD1. V lost 6 bases and J lost 1; bases outside the gene matches: 2. This CDR3 spans 13 amino acids. Germline V CDR1 and CDR2: LNHDA, SQIVND (reference sequence). The CDR3 nucleotides are TGTGCCAGTAGGGGGACAGTTAACTATGGCTACACCTTC. Translated: CASRGTVNYGYTF.

The table lists this clone with a count of one. The chain is built from TRBV27 and TRBJ1-1; tentatively, D is TRBD1 (5 bases). The CDR3 has 15 residues. The V end was cut by 1 base, the J end by 5 bases, with 14 bases between. Germline loops: CDR1 MNHEY, CDR2 SMNVEV (reference sequence). CDR3 loop: CASSLWQGSETEAFF. CDR3 DNA: TGTGCCAGCAGTTTATGGCAGGGAAGTGAAACTGAAGCTTTCTTT.

Written as DNA, the CDR3 is TGTGCCAGCAGACGGGAAAAGGGCGGTCAGGGCTACACCTTC. Encoded protein: CASRREKGGQGYTF. The J gene is TRBJ1-2, the V gene TRBV2; no definite D call. The V gene lost 6 bases and the J gene lost 8 bases, with 19 bases spanning the gap. The CDR3 consists of 14 residues. From germline, CDR1 is SNHLY and CDR2 FYNNEI.

The count of this clone is one. The gene calls are TRBV5-1 and TRBJ2-1, with 12 bases matching TRBD2. The CDR3 runs to 16 residues. The V gene end was trimmed by 4 bases and the J gene end by 4 bases; junction bases not matched to a gene: 6. Germline V gene sequence: CDR1 SGHRS, CDR2 YFSETQ. DNA of the CDR3: TGCGCCAGCAGCGTGGCCACTAGCGGGGGGTACAATGAGCAGTTCTTC. Amino acid sequence: CASSVATSGGYNEQFF.

The J gene is TRBJ1-1, the V gene TRBV11-2, with TRBD1 matching over 8 bases. The CDR3 totals 15 residues. V lost 1 base and J lost 11; bases outside the gene matches: 12. Germline values: CDR1 SGHAT, CDR2 FQNNGV. The CDR3 coding sequence is TGTGCCAGCAGCTTAGGACAGGGGTTAGTATTGGAGGCTTTCTTT. Protein sequence: CASSLGQGLVLEAFF.

The rearrangement joins TRBV5-4 to TRBJ1-2; 7 bases fit TRBD1. V shed 0 bases, J shed 3 bases, and the junction held 5 bases outside the gene matches. The germline V gene encodes CDR1 SGHNT and CDR2 YYREEE (reference sequence). There are 15 residues in the CDR3. CDR3 amino acids: CASSLGIDRDYGYTF. The CDR3 bases are TGTGCCAGCAGCTTGGGCATCGACAGGGACTATGGCTACACCTTC.

In this sample, this clone turned up once. The CDR3 sequence is CASSQLQGRNQPQHF. As DNA, the CDR3 is TGTGCCAGCAGCCAACTTCAGGGTAGGAATCAGCCCCAGCATTTT. The rearrangement uses TRBV7-8 and TRBJ1-5, with a weak D call TRBD1 (5 bases). Trimming cost V 5 bases and J 4 bases, with 15 bases left between them. Germline CDR1 is SGHVS and CDR2 is FQNEAQ. The CDR3 has 15 amino acids.

The V gene is TRBV27, the J gene TRBJ1-1, with 7 bases matching TRBD1. There are 15 residues in the CDR3. CDR1 is MNHEY and CDR2 is SMNVEV in the germline V gene (reference sequence). The V and J ends lost 4 bases and 10 bases, in that order; junction bases with no gene match: 15. The DNA of the CDR3 is TGTGCCAGCAGTTCTCAATACAGGGGTGCGGGAGGAGCTTTCTTT. Translating it yields CASSSQYRGAGGAFF.

V and J are TRBV6-5 and TRBJ1-1; D ambiguous. The germline V gene encodes CDR1 MNHEY and CDR2 SVGAGI. Trimming pared 4 bases from V and 1 base from J, leaving 16 bases between. The CDR3 covers 16 residues. The CDR3 protein is CASSSIRDLGNTEAFF. In DNA, the CDR3 is TGTGCCAGCAGTTCCATAAGAGACTTGGGGAACACTGAAGCTTTCTTT.

The J gene is TRBJ1-5, the V gene TRBV19; a possible D gene is TRBD1 (5 bases). The CDR3 is 15 residues long. Deletions cut 6 bases from V and 0 bases from J, with 12 bases between. Germline CDR1 reads LNHDA; CDR2 reads SQIVND (reference sequence). As DNA, the CDR3 is TGTGCCAGTAGCCTTCGACAGATTAGCAATCAGCCCCAGCATTTT. As protein: CASSLRQISNQPQHF. The whole variable domain, remainder taken from reference TRBV19 and TRBJ1-5, is DGGITQSPKYLFRKEGQNVTLSCEQNLNHDAMYWYRQDPGQGLRLIYYSQIVNDFQKGDIAEGYSVSREKKESFPLTVTSAQKNPTAFYLCASSLRQISNQPQHFGDGTRLSIL.

The chain employs TRBV14 and TRBJ2-3; TRBD1 aligns across 11 bases. The CDR3 is made up of 21 amino acids. Germline V CDR1 and CDR2: SGHDN, FVKESK. V trimming: 0 bases; J trimming: 2 bases; junction bases outside the gene matches: 16. CDR3 nucleotides: TGTGCCAGCAGCCAAGATTCCCTCAACCCATGGACAGGGGGCGACACAGATACGCAGTATTTT. Protein product: CASSQDSLNPWTGGDTDTQYF.

The chain employs TRBV27 and TRBJ2-3, with 8 bases aligning to TRBD2. The CDR3 is 14 amino acids. Germline CDR1 and CDR2: MNHEY and SMNVEV (reference sequence). With V trimmed by 8 bases and J by 6 bases, 10 bases remained unmatched. CDR3 residues: CASRIAGLGDTQYF. The CDR3 DNA reads as TGTGCCAGCCGCATAGCGGGGCTCGGGGATACGCAGTATTTT.

This clone is a singleton in its sample. The chain uses TRBV5-1 and TRBJ1-2; D not certain. Trimming pared 6 bases from V and 6 bases from J, leaving 15 bases between. Germline CDR1 reads SGHRS; CDR2 reads YFSETQ. The CDR3 is 13 amino acids. CDR3 residues: CASNNRETDGYTF. Written as DNA, the CDR3 is TGCGCCAGCAACAACAGAGAGACCGATGGCTACACCTTC.

In DNA form, the CDR3 reads TGCGCCAGCAGCTATCGTGCCCCGGTGACAGGGTCCGGCGAGCAGTACTTC. Its translation is CASSYRAPVTGSGEQYF. The J gene is TRBJ2-7, the V gene TRBV5-1, with 7 positions matching TRBD1. Germline values: CDR1 SGHRS, CDR2 YFSETQ. This CDR3 is built from 17 residues. The V and J ends lost 3 bases and 6 bases, in that order; junction bases with no gene match: 18.

This chain uses TRBV12-5 with TRBJ1-1; D is unresolved. The CDR3 loop spans 12 amino acids. Trimming pared 0 bases from V and 7 bases from J, leaving 6 bases between. Germline assignment: CDR1 LGHNT and CDR2 FRNRAP. The CDR3 reads CASGLVRGEAFF. CDR3 DNA: TGTGCTAGTGGTTTGGTACGGGGTGAAGCTTTCTTT.

The CDR3 protein is CASSYSRQANTEAFF. In DNA form, the CDR3 reads TGTGCCAGCAGTTACTCGCGACAGGCCAACACTGAAGCTTTCTTT. The chain joins TRBV6-5 to TRBJ1-1; D perhaps matches TRBD1 (6 bases). Germline CDR1 is MNHEY and CDR2 is SVGAGI. This CDR3 contains 15 residues. Between the trimmed V and J ends, which lost 0 bases and 2 bases, there was a span of 10 bases.

V is TRBV5-1 and J is TRBJ2-4; TRBD2 agrees at 11 bases. Germline V gives CDR1 SGHRS, CDR2 YFSETQ. Losses at the gene ends were 4 bases for V and 6 bases for J; bases not matched to a gene: 3. The CDR3 is 14 amino acids. The CDR3 reads CASSPGTSGNIQYF. CDR3 sequence (DNA): TGCGCCAGCAGCCCCGGGACTAGCGGAAACATTCAGTACTTC.

This clone is a singleton in its sample. The chain has TRBV7-2 and TRBJ1-5; possible D gene TRBD1, 6 bases. CDR3 length: 15 residues. In germline, CDR1 is SGHTA, CDR2 FQGNSA. V was pared by 1 base and J by 7 bases, with 14 bases between. The DNA for the CDR3 is TGTGCCAGCAGCTTAGTAAAGGATCAGGGGCAGCCCCAGCATTTT. This encodes CASSLVKDQGQPQHF.

The rearrangement uses TRBV4-1 and TRBJ1-3; D gene unclear. CDR3 length: 15 residues. Germline assignment: CDR1 MGHRA and CDR2 YSYEKL. The germline V and J ends were trimmed by 3 bases and 0 bases, with 9 bases remaining between them. For the CDR3, the DNA is TGCGCCAGCAGCCAGTTACAGCTCTCTGGAAACACCATATATTTT. This encodes CASSQLQLSGNTIYF.

This sequence joins TRBV5-8 and TRBJ1-5; D is unresolved. The germline V gene encodes CDR1 SGHTS and CDR2 YDEGEE. V shed 2 bases and J shed 6 bases, with 18 bases lying between them. CDR3 length: 16 residues. CDR3 sequence (DNA): TGTGCCAGCAGCTTACCCCTGCTAACGCACGGTCAGCCCCAGCATTTT. This translates into CASSLPLLTHGQPQHF.

This clone has just one count. V is TRBV7-9 and J is TRBJ1-5, with 8 bases aligning to TRBD1. Germline V gene sequence: CDR1 SEHNR, CDR2 FQNEAQ (reference sequence). CDR3 size: 15 residues. Trimming at V came to 3 bases and at J to 4 bases, leaving 5 bases not matched to a gene. CDR3 bases: TGTGCCAGCAGCTTCGAAGACAGGGGAAATCAGCCCCAGCATTTT. Amino acid sequence: CASSFEDRGNQPQHF. The full variable domain, its missing parts supplied by reference TRBV7-9 and TRBJ1-5, is DTGVSQNPRHKITKRGQNVTFRCDPISEHNRLYWYRQTLGQGPEFLTYFQNEAQLEKSRLLSDRFSAERPKGSFSTLEIQRTEQGDSAMYLCASSFEDRGNQPQHFGDGTRLSIL.

This chain joins TRBV30 and TRBJ2-1, with 10 bases fitting TRBD2. The CDR3 loop spans 16 amino acids. V dropped 2 bases and J dropped 2; count of bases not matched to a gene: 6. The germline CDR1 and CDR2 sequences are GTSNPN and SVGIG (reference sequence). The CDR3 DNA is TGTGCCTGGAGTAAACTAGCGGGGACTACCTACAATGAGCAGTTCTTC. Residues: CAWSKLAGTTYNEQFF.

The chain links TRBV3-1 (or the pseudogene TRBV3-2) to TRBJ2-6; 7 nucleotides match TRBD2. Germline V gene data show CDR1 as LGHDT and CDR2 as YNNKEL (reference sequence). There are 18 residues in the CDR3. V was pared by 4 bases and J by 3 bases, with 12 bases of the junction left unmatched. This CDR3 is CASSPTFGGGNGANVLTF. CDR3 nucleotides: TGTGCCAGCAGCCCCACCTTTGGGGGGGGAAATGGGGCCAACGTCCTGACTTTC.